This T cell receptor beta chain was documented in a study of patients and donors after allogeneic stem cell transplantation. This clonotype has just a few counts. Losses at the gene ends were 4 bases for V and 4 bases for J; bases not matched to a gene: 6. This CDR3 region has 15 residues. Germline assignment: CDR1 LGHDT and CDR2 YNNKEL (reference sequence). Each CDR3 protein is one row after TCRdb ran MiXCR on the RT-PCR reads. The sample consists of 150,000 to 200,000 distinct CDR3 sequences, about 30% of them appearing once. Specimen: blood, either unsorted or a sorted T cell fraction (not recorded which). This clonotype was obtained from a human donor who was either an allogeneic HSCT recipient or a stem cell or donor lymphocyte infusion donor (not recorded which). It is not recorded whose cells these are; they may come from a transplant donor. The chain is built from TRBV3-1 and TRBJ1-5, with 8 bases lining up with TRBD1. CDR3 DNA sequence: TGTGCCAGCAGCCCCCGGGACAGGTTAAATCAGCCCCAGCATTTT. Its protein product is CASSPRDRLNQPQHF. The whole variable domain, remainder taken from reference TRBV3-1 and TRBJ1-5, is DTAVSQTPKYLVTQMGNDKSIKCEQNLGHDTMYWYKQDSKKFLKIMFSYNNKELIINETVPNRFSPKSPDKAHLNLHINSLELGDSAVYFCASSPRDRLNQPQHFGDGTRLSIL.